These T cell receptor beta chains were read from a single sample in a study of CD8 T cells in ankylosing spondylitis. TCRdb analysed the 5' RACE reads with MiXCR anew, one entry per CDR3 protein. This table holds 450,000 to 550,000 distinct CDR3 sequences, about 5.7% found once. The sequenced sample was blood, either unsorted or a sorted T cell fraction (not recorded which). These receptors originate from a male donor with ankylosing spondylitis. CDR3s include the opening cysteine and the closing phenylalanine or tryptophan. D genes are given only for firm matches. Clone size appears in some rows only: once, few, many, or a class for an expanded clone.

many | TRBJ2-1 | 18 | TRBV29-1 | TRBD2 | TGCAGCGTCGTACGGGCGGGAGTAACGGATATTTTCTACAATGAGCAGTTCTTC | CSVVRAGVTDIFYNEQFF
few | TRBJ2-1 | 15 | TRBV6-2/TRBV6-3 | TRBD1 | TGTGCCAGCAGGGCGACAGGGGGGAGCGTCAATGAGCAGTTCTTC | CASRATGGSVNEQFF
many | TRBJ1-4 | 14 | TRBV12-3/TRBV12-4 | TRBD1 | TGTGCCAGCAGTCCCGGGACAGGCCCCGAAAAACTGTTTTTT | CASSPGTGPEKLFF
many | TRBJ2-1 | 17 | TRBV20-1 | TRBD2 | TGCAGTGCTAGAGATGGGGCGGGAGGCCCCTCCTACAATGAGCAGTTCTTC | CSARDGAGGPSYNEQFF
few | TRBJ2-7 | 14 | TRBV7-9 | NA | TGTGCCAGCAGCTTAGGGGGATCCTCTACCGTGCAGTACTTC | CASSLGGSSTVQYF
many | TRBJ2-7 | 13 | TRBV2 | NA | TGTGCCAGCAGTGTACAGGGAGGCTACGAGCAGTACTTC | CASSVQGGYEQYF
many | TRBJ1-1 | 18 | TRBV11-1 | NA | TGTGCCAGCAGCTTAGTTCGCTGGAGGACAGATAGTTACACTGAAGCTTTCTTT | CASSLVRWRTDSYTEAFF
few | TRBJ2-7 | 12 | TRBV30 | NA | TGTGCCTGGAGTCTTGACCCCTACGAGCAGTACTTC | CAWSLDPYEQYF
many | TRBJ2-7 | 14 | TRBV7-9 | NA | TGTGCCAGCAGCCATTGGACAGAAGGCTACGAGCAGTACTTC | CASSHWTEGYEQYF
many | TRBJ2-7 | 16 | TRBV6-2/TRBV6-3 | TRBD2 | TGTGCCAGCAAATGGGTAGCGGGAGTGAACTCCTACGAGCAGTACTTC | CASKWVAGVNSYEQYF
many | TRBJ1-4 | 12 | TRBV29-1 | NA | TGCAGCGTTGGGGGGTCAGATGAAAAACTGTTTTTT | CSVGGSDEKLFF
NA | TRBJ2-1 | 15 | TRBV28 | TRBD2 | TGTGCCAGCAGCCAGTCGTGGGGGGGCTACAATGAGCAGTTCTTC | CASSQSWGGYNEQFF
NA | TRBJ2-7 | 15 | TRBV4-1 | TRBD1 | TGCGCCAGCAGCAAGGACAGGTCCTTGGCCTACGAGCAGTACTTC | CASSKDRSLAYEQYF
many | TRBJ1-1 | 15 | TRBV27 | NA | TGTGCCAGCAGTTTCGGGGTAAGGGGTGTCACTGAAGCTTTCTTT | CASSFGVRGVTEAFF
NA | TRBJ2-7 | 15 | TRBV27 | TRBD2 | TGTGCCAGCAGACCAACCGGGACTAGATATAACGAGCAGTACTTC | CASRPTGTRYNEQYF
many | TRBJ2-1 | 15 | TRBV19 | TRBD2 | TGTGCCAGTAGTGTCGCTAGCGGGGGCTACAATGAGCAGTTCTTC | CASSVASGGYNEQFF
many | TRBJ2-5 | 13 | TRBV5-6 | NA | TGTGCCAGCAGCCTCGAGATTCTGGAGACCCAGTACTTC | CASSLEILETQYF
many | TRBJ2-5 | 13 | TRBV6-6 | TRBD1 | TGTGCCAGCAGTTACCCGGGACAGGGGGCCCAGTACTTC | CASSYPGQGAQYF
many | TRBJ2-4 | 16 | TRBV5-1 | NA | TGCGCCAGCAGCCCCGGGCAGATTCTAGCCAAAAACATTCAGTACTTC | CASSPGQILAKNIQYF
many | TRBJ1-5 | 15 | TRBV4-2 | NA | TGTGCCAGCAGCCAACTACGATATAGCAATCAGCCCCAGCATTTT | CASSQLRYSNQPQHF
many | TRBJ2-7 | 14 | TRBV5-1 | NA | TGCGCCAGCAGCTTGATCGGGACTCCCAGTGAGCAGTACTTC | CASSLIGTPSEQYF
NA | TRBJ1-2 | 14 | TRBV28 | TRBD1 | TGTGCCAGCAGTCTACAGGGGGAGGGCTATGGCTACACCTTC | CASSLQGEGYGYTF
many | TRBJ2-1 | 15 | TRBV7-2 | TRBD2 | TGTGCCAGCAGCTTTAGCGGGAGCGGGCCCAATGAGCAGTTCTTC | CASSFSGSGPNEQFF
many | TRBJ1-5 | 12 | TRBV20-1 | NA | TGCAGTGCTGGAGGTCACAATCAGCCCCAGCATTTT | CSAGGHNQPQHF
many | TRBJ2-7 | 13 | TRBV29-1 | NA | TGCAGCGTTGAAGATTCGAGCGGATACGAGCAGTACTTC | CSVEDSSGYEQYF
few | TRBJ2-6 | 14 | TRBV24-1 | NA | TGTGCCACCAGTGAGAAAGGTGGGGCCAACGTCCTGACTTTC | CATSEKGGANVLTF
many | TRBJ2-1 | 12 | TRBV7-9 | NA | TGTGCCAGCAGAAACCGTGGGACTGAGCAGTTCTTC | CASRNRGTEQFF
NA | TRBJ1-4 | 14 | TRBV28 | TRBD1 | TGTGCCAGTAAAAGCGGGACAGGGGAAGAAAAACTGTTTTTT | CASKSGTGEEKLFF
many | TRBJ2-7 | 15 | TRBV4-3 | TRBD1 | TGCGCCAGCAGCCAAGATCGCCTACAGGGGAACGAGCAGTACTTC | CASSQDRLQGNEQYF
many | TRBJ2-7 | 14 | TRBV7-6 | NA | TGTGCCAGCAGCCCAGAGGGACCCTCCTACGAGCAGTACTTC | CASSPEGPSYEQYF
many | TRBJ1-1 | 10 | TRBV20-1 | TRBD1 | TGCAGTGCTGCGGGACAGCTTGGTTTCTTT | CSAAGQLGFF
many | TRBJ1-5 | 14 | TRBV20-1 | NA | TGCAGTGCTAGGGGGGGCGCAGGTAATCAGCCCCAGCATTTT | CSARGGAGNQPQHF
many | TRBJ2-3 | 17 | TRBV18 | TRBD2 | TGTGCCAGCTCACCCGTAATTAATAGCGGGGGCACAGATACGCAGTATTTT | CASSPVINSGGTDTQYF
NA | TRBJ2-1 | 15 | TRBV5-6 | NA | TGTGCCAGCTCAGCTTCCCCAGGGGCCTACAATGAGCAGTTCTTC | CASSASPGAYNEQFF
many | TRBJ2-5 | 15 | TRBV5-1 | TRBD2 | TGCGCCAGCAGCTTGGCAGGGACTAGCGCGGAGACCCAGTACTTC | CASSLAGTSAETQYF
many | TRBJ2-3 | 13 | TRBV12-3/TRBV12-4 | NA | TGTGCCAGCAGTTCCCGGGGAGCAGATACGCAGTATTTT | CASSSRGADTQYF
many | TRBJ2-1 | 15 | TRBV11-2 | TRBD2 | TGTGCCAGCAGCTATACTAGCGGCCGTAACAATGAGCAGTTCTTC | CASSYTSGRNNEQFF
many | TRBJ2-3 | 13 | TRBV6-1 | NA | TGTGCCAGCAGTAGACAGCCGGCAGATACGCAGTATTTT | CASSRQPADTQYF
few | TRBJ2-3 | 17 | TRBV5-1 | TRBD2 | TGCGCCAGCAGCTCAGGACTAGGGGATTTTGAAACAGATACGCAGTATTTT | CASSSGLGDFETDTQYF
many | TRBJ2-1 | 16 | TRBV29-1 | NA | TGCAGCGTTGCGAGTATCGGGGGAATAAGCTACAATGAGCAGTTCTTC | CSVASIGGISYNEQFF
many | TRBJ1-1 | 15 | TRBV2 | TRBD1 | TGTGCCAGCAACCTGTTCGGACAGGGTACCACTGAAGCTTTCTTT | CASNLFGQGTTEAFF
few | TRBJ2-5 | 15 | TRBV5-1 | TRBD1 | TGCGCCAGCAGCTTAGGCAGGACAGGGAAAGAGACCCAGTACTTC | CASSLGRTGKETQYF
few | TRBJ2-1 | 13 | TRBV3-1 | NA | TGTGCCAGCAGCCTAGAAGGACTAAATGAGCAGTTCTTC | CASSLEGLNEQFF
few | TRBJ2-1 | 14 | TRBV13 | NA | TGTGCCAGCAGCTTTACACGACCCCACAATGAGCAGTTCTTC | CASSFTRPHNEQFF
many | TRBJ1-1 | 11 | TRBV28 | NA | TGTGCCAGCAGTTTACGAGGGGGAGCTTTCTTT | CASSLRGGAFF
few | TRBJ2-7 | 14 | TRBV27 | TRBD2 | TGTGCCAGCAGCCACCGGGGGGGGGGATACGAGCAGTACTTC | CASSHRGGGYEQYF
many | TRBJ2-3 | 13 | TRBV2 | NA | TGTGCCAGCAGTGACGGGGGCACAGATACGCAGTATTTT | CASSDGGTDTQYF
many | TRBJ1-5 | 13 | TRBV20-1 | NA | TGCAGTGCTAGAGATACTCGAGGGTCGACCCAGCATTTT | CSARDTRGSTQHF